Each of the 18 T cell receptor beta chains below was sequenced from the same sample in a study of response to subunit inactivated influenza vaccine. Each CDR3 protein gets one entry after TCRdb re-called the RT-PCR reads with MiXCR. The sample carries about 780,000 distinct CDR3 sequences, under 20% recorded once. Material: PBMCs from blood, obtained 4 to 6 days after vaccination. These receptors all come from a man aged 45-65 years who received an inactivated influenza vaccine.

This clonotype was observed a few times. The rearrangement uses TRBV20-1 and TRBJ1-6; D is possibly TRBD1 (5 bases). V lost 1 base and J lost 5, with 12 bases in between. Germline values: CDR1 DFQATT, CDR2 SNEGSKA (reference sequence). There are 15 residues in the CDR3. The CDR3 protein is CSARAGGQNNSPLHF. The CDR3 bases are TGCAGTGCTAGAGCCGGCGGACAAAATAATTCACCCCTCCACTTT.

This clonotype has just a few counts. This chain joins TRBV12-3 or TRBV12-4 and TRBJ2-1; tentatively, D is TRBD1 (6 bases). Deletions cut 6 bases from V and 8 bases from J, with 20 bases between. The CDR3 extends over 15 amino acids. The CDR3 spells CASSPRLRGDDEQFF. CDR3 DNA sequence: TGTGCCAGCAGCCCACGTCTCAGGGGTGACGATGAGCAGTTCTTC.

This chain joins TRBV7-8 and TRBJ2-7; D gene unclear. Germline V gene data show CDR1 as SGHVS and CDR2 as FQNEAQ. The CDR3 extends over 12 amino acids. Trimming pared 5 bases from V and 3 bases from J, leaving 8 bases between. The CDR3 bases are TGTGCCAGCAGCGTGGGCTTCTACGAGCAGTACTTC. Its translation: CASSVGFYEQYF.

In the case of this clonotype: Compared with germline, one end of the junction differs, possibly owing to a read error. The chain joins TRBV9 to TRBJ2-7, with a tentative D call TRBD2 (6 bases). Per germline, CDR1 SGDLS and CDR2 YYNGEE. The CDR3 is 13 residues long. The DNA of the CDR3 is TGTGCCAGCAGCGTCACTAGCTCCTCCGAGCAGTACTTC. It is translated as CASSVTSSSEQYF.

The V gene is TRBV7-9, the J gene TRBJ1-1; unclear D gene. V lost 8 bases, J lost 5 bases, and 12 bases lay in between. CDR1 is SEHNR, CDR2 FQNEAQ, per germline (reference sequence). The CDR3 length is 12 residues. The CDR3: CASAEDGTEAFF. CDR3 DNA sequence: TGTGCCAGCGCCGAAGACGGGACTGAAGCTTTCTTT.

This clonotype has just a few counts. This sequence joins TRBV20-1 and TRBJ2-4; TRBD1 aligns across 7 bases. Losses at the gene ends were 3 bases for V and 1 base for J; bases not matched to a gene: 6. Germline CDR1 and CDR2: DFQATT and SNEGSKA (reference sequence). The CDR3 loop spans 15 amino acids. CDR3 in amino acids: CSAREQGMAKNIQYF. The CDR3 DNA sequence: TGCAGTGCTAGGGAACAGGGGATGGCCAAAAACATTCAGTACTTC.

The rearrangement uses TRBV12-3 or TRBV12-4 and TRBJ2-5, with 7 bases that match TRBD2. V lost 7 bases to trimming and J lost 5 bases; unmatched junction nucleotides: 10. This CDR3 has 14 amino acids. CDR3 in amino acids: CASTRAGEGETQYF. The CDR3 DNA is TGTGCCAGCACCCGGGCGGGGGAGGGGGAGACCCAGTACTTC.

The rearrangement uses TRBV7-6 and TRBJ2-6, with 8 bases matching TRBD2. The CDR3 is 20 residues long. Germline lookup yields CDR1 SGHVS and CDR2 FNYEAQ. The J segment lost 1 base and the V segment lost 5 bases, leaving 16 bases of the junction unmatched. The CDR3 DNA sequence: TGTGCCAGCAGCCATACATTATCCGGGACTAGTTCTTCTGGGGCCAACGTCCTGACTTTC. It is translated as CASSHTLSGTSSSGANVLTF.

Here the CDR3 DNA reads TGTGCCAGCAGTTTACGGGCCCAGGGGTGGAATCAGCCCCAGCATTTT. Its translation: CASSLRAQGWNQPQHF. This rearrangement joins TRBV28 to TRBJ1-5, with a tentative D call TRBD1 (6 bases). V was shortened by 2 bases and J by 4 bases, with 15 bases between the two germline ends. The CDR3 length is 16 residues. The germline gives CDR1 MDHEN, CDR2 SYDVKM.

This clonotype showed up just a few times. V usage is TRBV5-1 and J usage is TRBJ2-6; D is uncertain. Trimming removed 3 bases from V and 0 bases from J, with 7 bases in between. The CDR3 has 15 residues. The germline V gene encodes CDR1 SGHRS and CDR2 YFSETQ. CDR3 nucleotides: TGCGCCAGCAGCTCCGCCAGCTCTGGGGCCAACGTCCTGACTTTC. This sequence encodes CASSSASSGANVLTF.

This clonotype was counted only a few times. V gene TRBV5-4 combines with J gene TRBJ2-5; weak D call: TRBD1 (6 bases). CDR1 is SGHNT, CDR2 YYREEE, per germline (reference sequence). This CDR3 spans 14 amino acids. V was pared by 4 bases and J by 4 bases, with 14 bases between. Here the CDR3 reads CASSRQDPGETQYF. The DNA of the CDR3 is TGTGCCAGCAGCCGACAGGACCCGGGAGAGACCCAGTACTTC.

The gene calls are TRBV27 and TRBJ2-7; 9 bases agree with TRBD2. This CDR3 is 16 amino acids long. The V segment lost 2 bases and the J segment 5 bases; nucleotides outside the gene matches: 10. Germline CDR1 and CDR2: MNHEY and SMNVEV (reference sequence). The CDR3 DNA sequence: TGTGCCAGCAGTTTAGCCCCGATAGCGGGAGCAAACGAGCAGTACTTC. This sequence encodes CASSLAPIAGANEQYF.

The chain's CDR3 is CASSLGSGLAGPTFTYNEQFF. The CDR3 DNA is TGTGCCAGCAGCTTAGGGTCGGGGCTAGCGGGCCCCACTTTTACCTACAATGAGCAGTTCTTC. This chain links TRBV11-1 with TRBJ2-1, with TRBD2 identical over 8 bases. The CDR3 is 21 residues long. Trimming removed 1 base from V and 2 bases from J; junction bases left unmatched: 19. Per germline, CDR1 SGHAT and CDR2 FQDESV (reference sequence).

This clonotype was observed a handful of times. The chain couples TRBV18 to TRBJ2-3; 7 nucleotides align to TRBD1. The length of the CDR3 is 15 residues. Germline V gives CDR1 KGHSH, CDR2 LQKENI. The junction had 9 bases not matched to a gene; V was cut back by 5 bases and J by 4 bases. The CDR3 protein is CASSDRVSSPDTQYF. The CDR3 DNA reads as TGTGCCAGCTCAGACAGGGTGAGCAGCCCAGATACGCAGTATTTT.

CDR3 amino acids: CASSSPGTASYEQYF. The CDR3 nucleotides are TGTGCCAGCAGCTCGCCCGGGACGGCTTCCTACGAGCAGTACTTC. The V and J genes are TRBV7-2 and TRBJ2-7; D might be TRBD1 or TRBD2, each matching 5 bases. Between the trimmed V and J ends, which lost 4 bases and 1 base, there was a span of 14 bases. Germline V gene data show CDR1 as SGHTA and CDR2 as FQGNSA. The CDR3 loop spans 15 amino acids. Full variable domain (missing parts from reference TRBV7-2 and TRBJ2-7): GAGVSQSPSNKVTEKGKDVELRCDPISGHTALYWYRQSLGQGLEFLIYFQGNSAPDKSGLPSDRFSAERTGGSVSTLTIQRTQQEDSAVYLCASSSPGTASYEQYFGPGTRLTVT.

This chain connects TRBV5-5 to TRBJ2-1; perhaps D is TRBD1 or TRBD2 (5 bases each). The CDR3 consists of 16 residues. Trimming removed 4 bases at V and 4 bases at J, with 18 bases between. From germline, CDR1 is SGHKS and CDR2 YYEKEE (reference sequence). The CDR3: CASSTDGASWYNEQFF. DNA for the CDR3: TGTGCCAGCAGCACGGACGGGGCTAGCTGGTACAATGAGCAGTTCTTC.

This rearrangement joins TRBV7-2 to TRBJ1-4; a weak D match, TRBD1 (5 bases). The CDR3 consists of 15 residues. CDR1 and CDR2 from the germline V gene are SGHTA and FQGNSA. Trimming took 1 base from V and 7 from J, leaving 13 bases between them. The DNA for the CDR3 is TGTGCCAGCAGCTTAGGGGTAGGAAGGGGTGAAAAACTGTTTTTT. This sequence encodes CASSLGVGRGEKLFF.

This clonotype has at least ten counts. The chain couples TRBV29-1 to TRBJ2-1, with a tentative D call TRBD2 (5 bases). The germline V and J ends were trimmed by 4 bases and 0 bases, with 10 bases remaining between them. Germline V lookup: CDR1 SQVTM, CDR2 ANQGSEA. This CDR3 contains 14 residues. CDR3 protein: CSVVGGGSYNEQFF. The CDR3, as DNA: TGCAGCGTTGTTGGCGGAGGCTCCTACAATGAGCAGTTCTTC.